A selection of T cell receptor beta chains follows, all from one sample in a study of OX40 agonist ivuxolimab in advanced cancers. Libraries were prepared by immunoSEQ multiplex PCR; TCRdb keeps only in-frame clonotypes and omits some of them. This table holds roughly 92,000 clones, about 90% found once. Sequenced material: CD4+ or CD8+ T cells sorted from blood, taken in a trial of the OX40 agonist ivuxolimab. These receptor sequences come from an adult with an advanced solid tumor such as melanoma, head and neck, liver or kidney cancer. CDR3s include the opening cysteine and the closing phenylalanine or tryptophan. The D gene is left open where the match is weak. Size values are once, few and many counts, or a class for expanded clones, and some rows have none.

>-|TRBD2|TRBV7-9|TRBJ2-1
TGTGCCAGCAGCTTAGGGACTAGCGGGGGCAATGAGCAGTTCTTC
CASSLGTSGGNEQFF
>-|TRBD1|TRBV11-2|TRBJ1-2
TGTGCCAGCAGCTCATCTCCTTGGACAGGGTCTAACTATGGCTACACCTTC
CASSSSPWTGSNYGYTF
>-|-|TRBV11-3|TRBJ1-2
TGTGCCAGCAGCTTAGTGGGAATTTCCCCCCTTGGCTACACCTTC
CASSLVGISPLGYTF
>few|-|TRBV7-9|TRBJ1-5
TGTGCCAGCACTCTCGGGAATCAGCCCCAGCATTTT
CASTLGNQPQHF
>-|TRBD1|TRBV7-2|TRBJ2-7
TGTGCCAGCAGCCTACGGGACAGGGGCGAACACGAGCAGTACTTC
CASSLRDRGEHEQYF
>-|-|TRBV13|TRBJ2-3
TGTGCCAGCAGCTTACTCGGGGGCCCCACAGATACGCAGTATTTT
CASSLLGGPTDTQYF
>few|TRBD2|TRBV7-7|TRBJ2-5
TGTGCTAGCAGCTCGGGGACTAGCGGGACCTTTCGGGGGGAGACCCAGTACTTC
CASSSGTSGTFRGETQYF
>-|-|TRBV28|TRBJ2-7
TGTGCCAGCAGTCCAGGGAGGGAGCAGTACTTC
CASSPGREQYF
>-|-|TRBV2|TRBJ1-1
TGTGCCAGCAGTGAAGAACAGAGAAGTGGGGAAGCTTTCTTT
CASSEEQRSGEAFF
>-|TRBD1|TRBV2|TRBJ2-7
TGTGCCATCTCCGGGACAGAAGGCTTCTACGAGCAGTACTTC
CAISGTEGFYEQYF
>-|-|TRBV28|TRBJ1-1
TGTGCCAGCAGTTCCAAGGGTTCGAACACTGAAGCTTTCTTT
CASSSKGSNTEAFF
>-|-|TRBV25-1|TRBJ1-2
TGTGCCAGCAGTGATTCGCAGGACCGCCTCCATGGCTACACCTTC
CASSDSQDRLHGYTF
>-|-|TRBV2|TRBJ2-3
TGTGCCAGCAGGAGCGATGAGGGGGACGGCACAGATACGCAGTATTTT
CASRSDEGDGTDTQYF
>-|TRBD2|TRBV19|TRBJ2-1
TGTGCCAGTATTGCGGCTAACAGGGCTAGCGGGCATTACAATGAGCAGTTCTTC
CASIAANRASGHYNEQFF
>-|TRBD1|TRBV28|TRBJ2-7
TGTGCCAGCAGCCCTTGGGACAGGGGCTACGAGCAGTACTTC
CASSPWDRGYEQYF
>few|TRBD2|TRBV5-4|TRBJ2-3
TGTGCCAGCAGCTTGCGGCTAGCGGCTAGCACAGATACGCAGTATTTT
CASSLRLAASTDTQYF
>-|-|TRBV28|TRBJ2-2
TGTGCCAGCAAACGGTTGTCAGGGGAGCTGTTTTTT
CASKRLSGELFF
>once|-|TRBV13|TRBJ2-7
TGTGCCAGCAGCTCACGCCCCTACGAGCAGTACTTC
CASSSRPYEQYF
>-|-|TRBV2|TRBJ1-4
TGTGCCAGCAATCCCAGGGGAGGGAATGAAAAACTGTTTTTT
CASNPRGGNEKLFF
>-|TRBD2|TRBV19|TRBJ2-5
TGTGCCAGCAGGGATGTGGCTAGCGGGAGGGAGACCCAGTACTTC
CASRDVASGRETQYF
>-|-|TRBV2|TRBJ1-2
TGTGCCAGCAGCGCTTATGGCTACACCTTC
CASSAYGYTF
>-|-|TRBV30|TRBJ1-4
TGTGCCTGGAGCAAGGACCCAGGCCAGTATGAAAAACTGTTTTTT
CAWSKDPGQYEKLFF
>-|-|TRBV2|TRBJ2-7
TGTGCCAGCAGTGATCCCTGGACAGCCTACGAGCAGTACTTC
CASSDPWTAYEQYF
>-|-|TRBV6-1|TRBJ2-3
TGTGCCAGCAGTGAACGGAGAATCACAGATACGCAGTATTTT
CASSERRITDTQYF
>-|-|TRBV6-1|TRBJ2-7
TGTGCCAGCAGTGAATTGGGGGTTGAGCAGTACTTC
CASSELGVEQYF
>once|TRBD1|TRBV27|TRBJ2-1
TGTGCCAGCAGTTTCCCGGGACAGGGGGTCGATGAGCAGTTCTTC
CASSFPGQGVDEQFF
>-|-|TRBV7-9|TRBJ2-7
TGTGCCAGCAGCTTAAAGGGGTCTTCCTACGAGCAGTACTTC
CASSLKGSSYEQYF
>-|-|TRBV6-6|TRBJ2-3
TGTGCCAGCAGTTACTCTTGGGGTGCAGGGGATACGCAGTATTTT
CASSYSWGAGDTQYF
>-|-|TRBV27|TRBJ1-1
TGTGCCAGCCGGGAAGCCGGGACGGGGAACACTGAAGCTTTCTTT
CASREAGTGNTEAFF
>-|-|TRBV5-6|TRBJ2-6
TGTGCCAGCAGCTTGAGACACTCTGGGGCCAACGTCCTGACTTTC
CASSLRHSGANVLTF
>-|TRBD2|TRBV9|TRBJ2-5
TGTGCCAGCAGCACCGATTTAGCGGGAGTTTGGGAGACCCAGTACTTC
CASSTDLAGVWETQYF
>-|-|TRBV4-1|TRBJ2-3
TGCGCCAGCAGCCAGGGGACTTACGGCACAGATACGCAGTATTTT
CASSQGTYGTDTQYF
>-|TRBD2|TRBV11-3|TRBJ2-1
TGTGCCAGCAGCTTAGTTGCCGGGACTAGCGGCACCTACAATGAGCAGTTCTTC
CASSLVAGTSGTYNEQFF
>once|TRBD2|TRBV4-2|TRBJ2-3
TGTGCCAGCAGCCAACTAGCGGGAGTAACAGATACGCAGTATTTT
CASSQLAGVTDTQYF
>-|-|TRBV2|TRBJ1-1
TGTGCCAGCAGTGAAAATGCGAACACTGAAGCTTTCTTT
CASSENANTEAFF
>-|TRBD2|TRBV19|TRBJ2-6
TGTGCCATAGATAGCGGGAGTCATCAGACTGGGGCCAACGTCCTGACTTTC
CAIDSGSHQTGANVLTF
>few|TRBD1|TRBV2|TRBJ1-5
TGTGCCAGCAGTGGGGGACAGGGAGATCAGCCCCAGCATTTT
CASSGGQGDQPQHF
>-|-|TRBV19|TRBJ2-1
TGTGCCAGTAAGAAGGGGGGATCCTACAATGAGCAGTTCTTC
CASKKGGSYNEQFF
>-|TRBD1|TRBV4-1|TRBJ1-1
TGCGCCAGCAGCCTTCTTTCAGGGGGGACTGAAGCTTTCTTT
CASSLLSGGTEAFF
>-|-|TRBV19|TRBJ2-3
TGTGCCAGTAGCGAACAGGGTGGGAGCACAGATACGCAGTATTTT
CASSEQGGSTDTQYF
>-|-|TRBV18|TRBJ2-7
TGTGCCAGCTCACCGGACTTTGGCTCCTACGAGCAGTACTTC
CASSPDFGSYEQYF
>-|TRBD2|TRBV4-1|TRBJ2-3
TGCGCCAGCAGCCAGGGACTAGCGGACACAGATACGCAGTATTTT
CASSQGLADTDTQYF
>-|-|TRBV29-1|TRBJ2-7
TGCAGCGTTGAGGAGGGGGCGGGGGAGCAGTACTTC
CSVEEGAGEQYF
>-|TRBD2|TRBV11-3|TRBJ2-1
TGTGCCAGCAGCTTCCCCCTAGCGGGAGTCTACAATGAGCAGTTCTTC
CASSFPLAGVYNEQFF
>-|-|TRBV29-1|TRBJ2-1
TGCAGCGTTGAAACCCGTTCGGCGGGGAACTCCTACAATGAGCAGTTCTTC
CSVETRSAGNSYNEQFF
>-|-|TRBV27|TRBJ2-5
TGTGCCAGCAGTTTCGGGGGCAAAGAGACCCAGTACTTC
CASSFGGKETQYF
>-|TRBD2|TRBV18|TRBJ2-7
TGTGCCAGCTCACCGCAGCGGGAGCCCCACGAGCAGTACTTC
CASSPQREPHEQYF
>-|-|TRBV5-6|TRBJ2-7
TGTGCCAGCAGCTTACCCCCTTTGGACGAGCAGTACTTC
CASSLPPLDEQYF
>-|-|TRBV18|TRBJ2-3
TGTGCCAGCTCACCATACAGGGAAGGCACAGATACGCAGTATTTT
CASSPYREGTDTQYF
>-|-|TRBV12-5|TRBJ2-6
TGTGCTAGTGGTCCAGGGGCTGGGGCCAACGTCCTGACTTTC
CASGPGAGANVLTF
>-|-|TRBV7-9|TRBJ1-5
TGTGCCAGCAGCTATAGCACAAGCTTTAGCAATCAGCCCCAGCATTTT
CASSYSTSFSNQPQHF
>-|-|TRBV25-1|TRBJ1-2
TGTGCCAGCAGTGACGGCCAGAGCTATGGCTACACCTTC
CASSDGQSYGYTF
>-|TRBD2|TRBV15|TRBJ2-1
TGTGCCACCAGCTTACTCGGACTAGCGGGGAACAATGAGCAGTTCTTC
CATSLLGLAGNNEQFF